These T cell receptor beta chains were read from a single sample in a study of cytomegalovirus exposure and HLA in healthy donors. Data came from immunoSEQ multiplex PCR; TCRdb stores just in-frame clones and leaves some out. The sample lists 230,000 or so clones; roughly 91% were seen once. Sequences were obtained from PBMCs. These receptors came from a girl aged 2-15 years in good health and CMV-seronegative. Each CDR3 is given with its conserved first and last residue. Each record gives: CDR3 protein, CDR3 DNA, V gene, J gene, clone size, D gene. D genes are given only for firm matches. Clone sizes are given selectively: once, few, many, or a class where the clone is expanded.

CASRARDSFIYGYTF	TGTGCCAGCAGAGCCCGGGACAGTTTCATCTATGGCTACACCTTC	TRBV2	TRBJ1-2	-	TRBD1
CASSQDSGSYNEQFF	TGCGCCAGCAGCCAAGATAGCGGGAGTTACAATGAGCAGTTCTTC	TRBV4-1	TRBJ2-1	-	TRBD2
CASSPGWTNTEAFF	TGTGCCAGCAGCCCAGGGTGGACGAACACTGAAGCTTTCTTT	TRBV5-6	TRBJ1-1	once	-
CASSGEASGRFTYEQYF	TGTGCCAGCAGTGGGGAGGCTAGCGGGAGATTTACCTACGAGCAGTACTTC	TRBV6-1	TRBJ2-7	-	TRBD2
CASSMRATNTEAFF	TGTGCCAGTAGTATGCGGGCAACGAACACTGAAGCTTTCTTT	TRBV19	TRBJ1-1	-	-
CASSSDRGGGLYGYTF	TGTGCCAGCAGTTCGGACAGGGGAGGGGGGTTATATGGCTACACCTTC	TRBV6-5	TRBJ1-2	-	TRBD1
CATGTGSYNEQFF	TGTGCCACCGGGACAGGCTCCTACAATGAGCAGTTCTTC	TRBV27	TRBJ2-1	-	TRBD1
CASSQDGGSQSPLHF	TGCGCCAGCAGCCAAGATGGGGGGAGTCAATCACCCCTCCACTTT	TRBV4-1	TRBJ1-6	-	-
CASSPKNRQGRDIQYF	TGTGCCAGCTCACCAAAAAACCGACAGGGGCGGGACATTCAGTACTTC	TRBV18	TRBJ2-4	-	TRBD1
CASSLQRSNQPQHF	TGTGCCAGCAGTTTACAGCGTAGCAATCAGCCCCAGCATTTT	TRBV27	TRBJ1-5	-	-
CASRGTFYGYTF	TGTGCCAGCAGGGGCACTTTCTATGGCTACACCTTC	TRBV6-1	TRBJ1-2	-	-
CASSLIAGEETQYF	TGTGCCAGCAGCTTAATAGCGGGCGAAGAGACCCAGTACTTC	TRBV7-9	TRBJ2-5	-	TRBD2
CASSQKGTGWSDTQYF	TGTGCCAGCAGTCAGAAAGGGACAGGGTGGTCAGATACGCAGTATTTT	TRBV27	TRBJ2-3	once	TRBD1
CASSWAGSYEQYF	TGTGCCAGTAGTTGGGCCGGCTCCTACGAGCAGTACTTC	TRBV19	TRBJ2-7	-	-
CASSYSTPGTSYEQYF	TGTGCCAGCAGTTACTCCACCCCGGGGACTTCCTACGAGCAGTACTTC	TRBV6-5	TRBJ2-7	-	-
CASGTGTGPLINYEQYF	TGTGCCAGCGGGACCGGGACAGGGCCTCTCATCAACTACGAGCAGTACTTC	TRBV6-4	TRBJ2-7	-	TRBD1
CASSISGQLNQPQHF	TGTGCCAGTAGTATTTCGGGACAGCTGAATCAGCCCCAGCATTTT	TRBV19	TRBJ1-5	-	TRBD1
CASSLGGGGMGTEAFF	TGTGCCAGCAGCTTAGGGGGGGGAGGGATGGGTACTGAAGCTTTCTTT	TRBV13	TRBJ1-1	-	-
CARGQGVEYGYTF	TGTGCCCGGGGACAGGGGGTGGAGTATGGCTACACCTTC	TRBV30	TRBJ1-2	-	TRBD1
CASSLTPDTATDGYTF	TGTGCCAGCAGCTTAACCCCGGACACTGCTACGGACGGCTACACCTTC	TRBV11-1	TRBJ1-2	-	-
CASSQPFRAVNEKLFF	TGCGCCAGCAGCCAACCTTTCAGGGCGGTGAACGAAAAACTGTTTTTT	TRBV4-1	TRBJ1-4	-	-
CASSITLSGSSYNEQFF	TGTGCCAGTAGTATAACCCTAAGCGGGAGCTCCTACAATGAGCAGTTCTTC	TRBV19	TRBJ2-1	-	TRBD2
CASSLAEQGVNEQFF	TGTGCCAGCAGCTTGGCCGAACAGGGGGTAAATGAGCAGTTCTTC	TRBV5-4	TRBJ2-1	-	TRBD1
CARSLASGEGSNQPQHF	TGTGCCAGAAGCCTTGCCTCGGGGGAGGGCAGCAATCAGCCCCAGCATTTT	TRBV5-3	TRBJ1-5	-	-
CASSLLAGGPWETQYF	TGCGCCAGCAGCTTGCTAGCGGGAGGGCCTTGGGAGACCCAGTACTTC	TRBV5-1	TRBJ2-5	-	TRBD2